This is a list of T cell receptor beta chains from one sample in a study of OX40 agonist ivuxolimab in advanced cancers. TCRdb's table, derived via immunoSEQ multiplex PCR, lists solely in-frame clones and lacks some. Seen here are approximately 11,000 clones, around three quarters observed once, and the top ten hold about 20%. This sample comprised CD4+ or CD8+ T cells sorted from blood, obtained in a trial of the OX40 agonist ivuxolimab. These receptors all come from an adult with an advanced solid tumor such as melanoma, head and neck, liver or kidney cancer. The CDR3 runs from the conserved cysteine through the conserved F or W. Fields, in order: V gene, D gene, clone size, J gene, CDR3 DNA, CDR3 protein. D genes are given only for firm matches. The size field is filled for only some rows; it gives once, few, many or a size class.

v_call: TRBV30
d_call: -
clone_size: -
j_call: TRBJ2-7
cdr3_nt: TGTGCCTGGAGGGACAGACCCGAAACGTACGCCTACGAGCAGTACTTC
cdr3_aa: CAWRDRPETYAYEQYF

v_call: TRBV11-2
d_call: -
clone_size: -
j_call: TRBJ2-2
cdr3_nt: TGTGCCAGCACCCCGGGGAACTTTAAGGGTACCGGGGAGCTGTTTTTT
cdr3_aa: CASTPGNFKGTGELFF

v_call: TRBV4-2
d_call: -
clone_size: -
j_call: TRBJ1-2
cdr3_nt: TGTGCCAGCAGCCAAGGACAACAGAACTATGGCTACACCTTC
cdr3_aa: CASSQGQQNYGYTF

v_call: TRBV27
d_call: TRBD1
clone_size: -
j_call: TRBJ2-3
cdr3_nt: TGTGCCAGCAGGGTGGGACAGTACACGCAGTATTTT
cdr3_aa: CASRVGQYTQYF

v_call: TRBV27
d_call: -
clone_size: -
j_call: TRBJ2-7
cdr3_nt: TGTGCCAGCGGGGAAGGGACCGTCTACGAGCAGTACTTC
cdr3_aa: CASGEGTVYEQYF

v_call: TRBV7-2
d_call: -
clone_size: -
j_call: TRBJ2-7
cdr3_nt: TGTGCCAGCAGCGTGGGGGGTTCCTACGAGCAGTACTTC
cdr3_aa: CASSVGGSYEQYF

v_call: TRBV7-9
d_call: -
clone_size: -
j_call: TRBJ2-7
cdr3_nt: TGTGCCAGCAGCCAAGGTTCAGGGGCCGCCTACGAGCAGTACTTC
cdr3_aa: CASSQGSGAAYEQYF

v_call: TRBV27
d_call: -
clone_size: once
j_call: TRBJ2-2
cdr3_nt: TGTGCCAGCGGACCTCTTAGGGGGGAGCTGTTTTTT
cdr3_aa: CASGPLRGELFF

v_call: TRBV4-1
d_call: -
clone_size: -
j_call: TRBJ2-7
cdr3_nt: TGCGCCAGCAGCCAGGTTACCTCCTACGAGCAGTACTTC
cdr3_aa: CASSQVTSYEQYF

v_call: TRBV18
d_call: -
clone_size: -
j_call: TRBJ2-7
cdr3_nt: TGTGCCAGCTCTCCGAGACAGCCCTACGAGCAGTACTTC
cdr3_aa: CASSPRQPYEQYF

v_call: TRBV6-5
d_call: -
clone_size: -
j_call: TRBJ1-4
cdr3_nt: TGTGCCAGCAGTTTGAGGGGGACTAATGAAAAACTGTTTTTT
cdr3_aa: CASSLRGTNEKLFF

v_call: TRBV11-3
d_call: -
clone_size: -
j_call: TRBJ1-1
cdr3_nt: TGTGCCAGCAGCTCCAACCGCATGAACACTGAAGCTTTCTTT
cdr3_aa: CASSSNRMNTEAFF

v_call: TRBV19
d_call: TRBD1
clone_size: -
j_call: TRBJ2-1
cdr3_nt: TGTGCCAGTAGTATACAGGGGGCGGGCCATGAGCAGTTCTTC
cdr3_aa: CASSIQGAGHEQFF

v_call: TRBV9
d_call: TRBD1
clone_size: -
j_call: TRBJ2-5
cdr3_nt: TGTGCCAGCAGCCTAACAGGACAGGGGGCGTGGGAGACCCAGTACTTC
cdr3_aa: CASSLTGQGAWETQYF

v_call: TRBV21-1
d_call: -
clone_size: medium-sized
j_call: TRBJ2-2
cdr3_nt: TGTGCCAGCAGCAAAGTTGTCCCTAGCGGGAGGGCCCCCGGGGAGCTGTTTTTT
cdr3_aa: CASSKVVPSGRAPGELFF

v_call: TRBV27
d_call: TRBD2
clone_size: once
j_call: TRBJ2-3
cdr3_nt: TGTGCCAGCAGTTCCACCCGCCTAGCGGGTGGCACAGATACGCAGTATTTT
cdr3_aa: CASSSTRLAGGTDTQYF

v_call: TRBV4-2
d_call: -
clone_size: -
j_call: TRBJ2-3
cdr3_nt: TGTGCCAGCAGCCCCTTAGGGGTCACTAGGGCAGATACGCAGTATTTT
cdr3_aa: CASSPLGVTRADTQYF

v_call: TRBV30
d_call: -
clone_size: -
j_call: TRBJ2-1
cdr3_nt: TGTGCCTGGAGTGTTCCGGGGGACCTTAACAATGAGCAGTTCTTC
cdr3_aa: CAWSVPGDLNNEQFF

v_call: TRBV7-3
d_call: -
clone_size: -
j_call: TRBJ1-2
cdr3_nt: TGTGCCAGCAGCTTAACTTCCGCAGGGTATGGCTACACCTTC
cdr3_aa: CASSLTSAGYGYTF

v_call: TRBV27
d_call: TRBD2
clone_size: -
j_call: TRBJ2-1
cdr3_nt: TGTGCCAGCGCCCTGGGTAGCGGGGGTAACAATGAGCAGTTCTTC
cdr3_aa: CASALGSGGNNEQFF

v_call: TRBV14
d_call: TRBD1
clone_size: few
j_call: TRBJ1-2
cdr3_nt: TGTGCCAGCAGGGCTAAGACAGGGAGCACGAGCTACACCTTC
cdr3_aa: CASRAKTGSTSYTF

v_call: TRBV19
d_call: TRBD1
clone_size: -
j_call: TRBJ1-1
cdr3_nt: TGTGCCAGTAGTCCGAGACAGGGGACGAACACTGAAGCTTTCTTT
cdr3_aa: CASSPRQGTNTEAFF

v_call: TRBV7-6
d_call: TRBD2
clone_size: -
j_call: TRBJ2-5
cdr3_nt: TGTGCCAGCAGTTCGAGGCCTCCGGGACTAGCGGAATTGTTGGAGACCCAGTACTTC
cdr3_aa: CASSSRPPGLAELLETQYF

v_call: TRBV27
d_call: -
clone_size: -
j_call: TRBJ1-1
cdr3_nt: TGTGCCAGCAGTTTATGGGTGGACACTGAAGCTTTCTTT
cdr3_aa: CASSLWVDTEAFF

v_call: TRBV7-3
d_call: TRBD2
clone_size: -
j_call: TRBJ2-3
cdr3_nt: TGTGCCAGCAGCTTAAGCCTAGGGACTAGCGGGAGCTCCACAGATACGCAGTATTTT
cdr3_aa: CASSLSLGTSGSSTDTQYF

v_call: TRBV2
d_call: TRBD1
clone_size: -
j_call: TRBJ2-5
cdr3_nt: TGTGCCAGCAGTGACCCCGACAGGGACCAAGAGACCCAGTACTTC
cdr3_aa: CASSDPDRDQETQYF

v_call: TRBV7-3
d_call: -
clone_size: once
j_call: TRBJ2-3
cdr3_nt: TGTGCCAGCAGCTCTGAGGGGCTCACAGATACGCAGTATTTT
cdr3_aa: CASSSEGLTDTQYF

v_call: TRBV30
d_call: -
clone_size: -
j_call: TRBJ2-3
cdr3_nt: TGTGCCTGGAGTGCGGGGGCGGGGGATACGCAGTATTTT
cdr3_aa: CAWSAGAGDTQYF

v_call: TRBV7-6
d_call: TRBD2
clone_size: once
j_call: TRBJ2-3
cdr3_nt: TGTGCCAGCAGCTCCTCCTATGGGGGGGGGTCAGATACGCAGTATTTT
cdr3_aa: CASSSSYGGGSDTQYF

v_call: TRBV7-9
d_call: TRBD2
clone_size: few
j_call: TRBJ2-5
cdr3_nt: TGTGCCAGCAGCCTAGCGGAGCTTCAAGAGACCCAGTACTTC
cdr3_aa: CASSLAELQETQYF

v_call: TRBV27
d_call: TRBD1
clone_size: medium-sized
j_call: TRBJ1-1
cdr3_nt: TGTGCCAGCAGTTTCGGGACAGCTCGGGAAGCTTTCTTT
cdr3_aa: CASSFGTAREAFF

v_call: TRBV7-2
d_call: -
clone_size: few
j_call: TRBJ2-7
cdr3_nt: TGTGCCAGCAGCCCTACGGTCTCCTACGAGCAGTACTTC
cdr3_aa: CASSPTVSYEQYF

v_call: TRBV14
d_call: TRBD2
clone_size: -
j_call: TRBJ2-3
cdr3_nt: TGTGCCAGCAGCCAAGGGATAGCGGGAGACCTTTACACAGATACGCAGTATTTT
cdr3_aa: CASSQGIAGDLYTDTQYF

v_call: TRBV4-1
d_call: -
clone_size: -
j_call: TRBJ2-1
cdr3_nt: TGCGCCAGCAGCCAAGTGGGGGATGAGCAGTTCTTC
cdr3_aa: CASSQVGDEQFF

v_call: TRBV7-7
d_call: -
clone_size: -
j_call: TRBJ2-5
cdr3_nt: TGTGCTAGCAGCTTAGGGCTACAAGAGACCCAGTACTTC
cdr3_aa: CASSLGLQETQYF

v_call: TRBV19
d_call: TRBD2
clone_size: -
j_call: TRBJ2-1
cdr3_nt: TGTGCCAGTAGTATCAGTAGCGGGGGTGACTACAATGAGCAGTTCTTC
cdr3_aa: CASSISSGGDYNEQFF

v_call: TRBV18
d_call: TRBD2
clone_size: -
j_call: TRBJ2-1
cdr3_nt: TGTGCCAGCTCACCAGGGCTAGCGGGAGGGCCGTACAATGAGCAGTTCTTC
cdr3_aa: CASSPGLAGGPYNEQFF

v_call: TRBV4-1
d_call: TRBD2
clone_size: -
j_call: TRBJ2-6
cdr3_nt: TGCGCCAGCAGCCCAATGGGACTAGCGGGAGAGTCTGGGGCCAACGTCCTGACTTTC
cdr3_aa: CASSPMGLAGESGANVLTF

v_call: TRBV28
d_call: -
clone_size: -
j_call: TRBJ1-1
cdr3_nt: TGTGCCAGCAGTTCTAGCATGAACACTGAAGCTTTCTTT
cdr3_aa: CASSSSMNTEAFF

v_call: TRBV28
d_call: -
clone_size: -
j_call: TRBJ2-3
cdr3_nt: TGTGCCAGCAGTCCGCTAGTCCCGCCAGATACGCAGTATTTT
cdr3_aa: CASSPLVPPDTQYF

v_call: TRBV5-4
d_call: -
clone_size: -
j_call: TRBJ2-1
cdr3_nt: TGTGCCAGCAGCCCCATCGGTGGGGGGACCTACAATGAGCAGTTCTTC
cdr3_aa: CASSPIGGGTYNEQFF

v_call: TRBV28
d_call: TRBD2
clone_size: -
j_call: TRBJ2-7
cdr3_nt: TGTGCCAGCAGTCCCCCCCGAGCGGGAGCCTACGAGCAGTACTTC
cdr3_aa: CASSPPRAGAYEQYF

v_call: TRBV9
d_call: TRBD1
clone_size: -
j_call: TRBJ1-5
cdr3_nt: TGTGCCAGCAGCGTAAAGGACAGGGGACAGCCCCAGCATTTT
cdr3_aa: CASSVKDRGQPQHF

v_call: TRBV11-3
d_call: -
clone_size: -
j_call: TRBJ1-4
cdr3_nt: TGTGCCAGCAGCGACGACAGAAGCAATGAAAAACTGTTTTTT
cdr3_aa: CASSDDRSNEKLFF

v_call: TRBV28
d_call: -
clone_size: -
j_call: TRBJ2-7
cdr3_nt: TGTGCCAGCAGTTTAAACCAGGGGCCCTACGAGCAGTACTTC
cdr3_aa: CASSLNQGPYEQYF

v_call: TRBV5-6
d_call: -
clone_size: -
j_call: TRBJ1-2
cdr3_nt: TGTGCCAGCAGCTCCTCCACATTTTGGGCTTATGGCTACACCTTC
cdr3_aa: CASSSSTFWAYGYTF